These 18 T cell receptor beta chains were sequenced from one sample in a study of cytomegalovirus exposure and HLA in healthy donors. Vbeta (60) and Jbeta (13) primers were used in the PCR. The data were produced by immunoSEQ multiplex PCR, yet TCRdb's version contains in-frame clones alone and is incomplete. The table lists about 200,000 clones, 70% to 85% of them singletons. The sample taken for sequencing was PBMCs. These receptors were obtained from a man aged 50 or older in good health and CMV-seronegative.

The CDR3 DNA is TGTGCCAGCAGCCCGGACGACAGGACCAACTATGGCTACACCTTC. As protein: CASSPDDRTNYGYTF. The chain combines TRBV5-4 with TRBJ1-2, with D maybe TRBD1 (6 bases). Germline CDR1 is SGHNT and CDR2 is YYREEE (reference sequence). With 4 bases removed from V and 2 bases from J, the gap between germline ends came to 15 bases. The CDR3 runs to 15 residues.

This clone turned up a few times. The genes are TRBV7-9 and TRBJ2-7, with D perhaps matching TRBD2 (6 bases). The V end was cut by 3 bases, the J end by 3 bases, with 12 bases between. The CDR3 runs 14 residues. CDR1 is SEHNR, CDR2 FQNEAQ, per germline (reference sequence). The CDR3 sequence: CASSLDGRGYEQYF. CDR3 nucleotide sequence: TGTGCCAGCAGCTTGGACGGGAGAGGCTACGAGCAGTACTTC.

In its sample, this clone was seen once. The rearrangement joins TRBV16 to TRBJ2-7; 8 bases match TRBD2. V was clipped by 2 bases and J by 10 bases; unmatched bases: 13. CDR1 is KGHSY and CDR2 is FQNENV in the germline V gene. This CDR3 region has 15 residues. In DNA form, the CDR3 reads TGTGCCAGCAGCCAAGGTTCAGCGGGAGTGTTCGACCAGTACTTC. This translates into CASSQGSAGVFDQYF. Using reference TRBV16 and TRBJ2-7 for the parts outside the CDR3, the full variable domain is GEEVAQTPKHLVRGEGQKAKLYCAPIKGHSYVFWYQQVLKNEFKFLISFQNENVFDETGMPKERFSAKCLPNSPCSLEIQATKLEDSAVYFCASSQGSAGVFDQYFGPGTRLTVT.

This clone was counted between two and nine times. The chain links TRBV30 to TRBJ1-2, with D maybe TRBD1 (5 bases). The length of the CDR3 is 14 residues. Trimming removed 3 bases at V and 0 bases at J, with 11 bases between. CDR1 and CDR2 from the germline V gene are GTSNPN and SVGIG (reference sequence). The CDR3 coding sequence is TGTGCCTGGAGAGACAGCCTCGCTAACTATGGCTACACCTTC. This gives the protein CAWRDSLANYGYTF.

V is TRBV7-9 and J is TRBJ2-5; tentative D call: TRBD2 (5 bases). Trimming removed 4 bases from V and 4 bases from J, with 10 bases in between. The length of the CDR3 is 13 residues. Germline CDR1 is SEHNR and CDR2 is FQNEAQ (reference sequence). The DNA for the CDR3 is TGTGCCAGCAGCTCCTCAGGAGGAGAGACCCAGTACTTC. Protein: CASSSSGGETQYF. The complete variable domain, with remaining parts taken from reference TRBV7-9 and TRBJ2-5, reads DTGVSQNPRHKITKRGQNVTFRCDPISEHNRLYWYRQTLGQGPEFLTYFQNEAQLEKSRLLSDRFSAERPKGSFSTLEIQRTEQGDSAMYLCASSSSGGETQYFGPGTRLLVL.

This chain connects TRBV5-1 to TRBJ1-4, with 11 positions matching TRBD1. The CDR3 sequence is 17 residues long. Germline V gene lookup returns CDR1 SGHRS and CDR2 YFSETQ. The V segment lost 2 bases and the J segment 8 bases; nucleotides outside the gene matches: 11. CDR3 amino acids: CASSFMGQGVGGEKLFF. The CDR3 DNA sequence: TGCGCCAGCAGCTTTATGGGACAGGGGGTTGGTGGCGAAAAACTGTTTTTT.

This clone was found once. The chain carries TRBV21-1 and TRBJ2-1; the listed D gene, TRBD2, was not tested against the DNA. TRBV21-1 is annotated as a pseudogene. This CDR3 is 16 amino acids long. The CDR3 DNA sequence: TGTGCCAGCAGCAAAGGGGTAGCGGGAGCCCACAATGAGCAGTTCTTC. As protein: CASSKGVAGAHNEQFF.

The genes are TRBV5-1 and TRBJ1-5, with 8 bases identical to TRBD1. The CDR3 sequence is 14 residues long. Germline V gene data show CDR1 as SGHRS and CDR2 as YFSETQ. Losses at the gene ends were 4 bases for V and 6 bases for J; bases not matched to a gene: 6. The CDR3: CASSPTGVGQPQHF. As DNA, the CDR3 is TGCGCCAGCAGCCCGACAGGGGTAGGTCAGCCCCAGCATTTT.

The genes are TRBV10-1 and TRBJ2-5, with TRBD2 as a possible D gene (6 bases). Germline loops: CDR1 WNHNN, CDR2 SYGVQD (reference sequence). V lost 6 bases and J lost 2, with 10 bases in between. The CDR3 totals 13 residues. The CDR3 nucleotides are TGCGCCAGCAGAGCGGAGGGGCAAGAGACCCAGTACTTC. Its translation: CASRAEGQETQYF.

The J gene is TRBJ1-1, the V gene TRBV27; TRBD1 might be the D (5 bases). The CDR3 is made up of 16 amino acids. Germline CDR1 MNHEY, CDR2 SMNVEV (reference sequence). Trimming pared 6 bases from V and 1 base from J, leaving 18 bases between. The DNA of the CDR3 is TGTGCCAGCAGCCCGGGGGAGGGGCGATGGAACACTGAAGCTTTCTTT. As protein: CASSPGEGRWNTEAFF.

J is TRBJ2-7 and V is TRBV25-1; D may be TRBD2 (6 bases). Germline V gene lookup returns CDR1 MGHDK and CDR2 SYGVNS. V lost 6 bases, J lost 1 base, and 7 bases lay in between. The CDR3 has 12 residues. CDR3 coding DNA: TGTGCCAGCAGGGGACTTTCCTACGAGCAGTACTTC. Protein product: CASRGLSYEQYF.

The chain recombines TRBV9 with TRBJ1-1; D is perhaps TRBD1 (6 bases). Germline assignment: CDR1 SGDLS and CDR2 YYNGEE. The CDR3 runs 15 residues. The V and J ends lost 4 bases and 3 bases respectively, with 16 bases between them. The CDR3 reads CASSQGRGWDTEAFF. CDR3 in DNA: TGTGCCAGCAGCCAGGGGAGGGGTTGGGACACTGAAGCTTTCTTT. The complete variable domain, with remaining parts taken from reference TRBV9 and TRBJ1-1, reads DSGVTQTPKHLITATGQRVTLRCSPRSGDLSVYWYQQSLDQGLQFLIQYYNGEERAKGNILERFSAQQFPDLHSELNLSSLELGDSALYFCASSQGRGWDTEAFFGQGTRLTVV.

V usage is TRBV2 and J usage is TRBJ1-2; 7 nucleotides line up with TRBD1. The V segment lost 6 bases and the J segment 2 bases; nucleotides outside the gene matches: 9. Per the germline V gene, CDR1 is SNHLY and CDR2 is FYNNEI. The CDR3 consists of 15 residues. CDR3 DNA sequence: TGTGCCAGCAGCCCCGGGACAGCCATCAACTATGGCTACACCTTC. Amino acids: CASSPGTAINYGYTF.

This CDR3 is CASSLLASGSPYEQYF. The CDR3 DNA follows: TGTGCCAGCAGTTTACTGGCTAGCGGGAGTCCCTACGAGCAGTACTTC. The chain uses TRBV28 and TRBJ2-7; 10 nucleotides align to TRBD2. Germline V CDR1 and CDR2: MDHEN, SYDVKM. J gave up 2 bases and V 2 bases, and 6 bases lay outside the gene matches. The CDR3 covers 16 residues. Full variable domain (remainder filled in from reference TRBV28 and TRBJ2-7): DVKVTQSSRYLVKRTGEKVFLECVQDMDHENMFWYRQDPGLGLRLIYFSYDVKMKEKGDIPEGYSVSREKKERFSLILESASTNQTSMYLCASSLLASGSPYEQYFGPGTRLTVT.

This chain uses TRBV5-1 with TRBJ2-1; the match to TRBD2 covers 7 bases. CDR3 length: 13 residues. Germline V gene sequence: CDR1 SGHRS, CDR2 YFSETQ. Germline trimming cut 0 bases from V and 9 bases from J; bases unmatched to any gene: 3. The CDR3 DNA is TGCGCCAGCAGCTTGGGCGGGAGCGGTGAGCAGTTCTTC. This sequence encodes CASSLGGSGEQFF.

The V and J genes are TRBV6-1 and TRBJ2-7; D not resolved. Germline CDR1 MNHNS, CDR2 SASEGT. The V gene lost 5 bases and the J gene lost 5 bases, with 10 bases spanning the gap. CDR3 length equals 12 residues. Here the CDR3 reads CASSLSRNEQYF. DNA of the CDR3: TGTGCCAGCAGTTTATCCAGGAACGAGCAGTACTTC.

This CDR3 is CASTFGIAPSYEQYF. The CDR3 bases are TGTGCCAGCACCTTTGGAATAGCCCCCTCCTACGAGCAGTACTTC. V and J are TRBV4-2 and TRBJ2-5; D remains ambiguous. The J call may be mistaken, given a closer DNA end match to TRBJ2-7. Germline CDR1 and CDR2: LGHNA and YNFKEQ. This CDR3 spans 15 amino acids.

This clone has more than one count but fewer than ten. In DNA form, the CDR3 reads TGTGCCAGCAGTTTAGGGTGGAGGGACACTGAAGCTTTCTTT. Its translation: CASSLGWRDTEAFF. J is TRBJ1-1 and V is TRBV27, with D hard to call. V lost 2 bases, J lost 3 bases, and 10 bases lay in between. CDR1 MNHEY and CDR2 SMNVEV come from the germline V gene (reference sequence). The CDR3 covers 14 residues.